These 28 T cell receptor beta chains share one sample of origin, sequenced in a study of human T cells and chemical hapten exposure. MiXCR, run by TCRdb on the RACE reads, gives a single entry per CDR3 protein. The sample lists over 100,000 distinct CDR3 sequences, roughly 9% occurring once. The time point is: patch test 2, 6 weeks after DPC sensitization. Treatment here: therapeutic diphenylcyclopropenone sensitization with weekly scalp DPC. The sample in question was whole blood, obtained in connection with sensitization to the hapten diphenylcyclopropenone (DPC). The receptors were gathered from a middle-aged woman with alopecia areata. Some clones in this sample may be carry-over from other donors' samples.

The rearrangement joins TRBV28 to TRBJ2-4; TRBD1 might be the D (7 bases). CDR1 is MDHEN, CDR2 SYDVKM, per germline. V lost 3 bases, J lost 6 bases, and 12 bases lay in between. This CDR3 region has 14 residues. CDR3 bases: TGTGCCAGCAGTTTGCAGGGGGGTGGAAACATTCAGTACTTC. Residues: CASSLQGGGNIQYF.

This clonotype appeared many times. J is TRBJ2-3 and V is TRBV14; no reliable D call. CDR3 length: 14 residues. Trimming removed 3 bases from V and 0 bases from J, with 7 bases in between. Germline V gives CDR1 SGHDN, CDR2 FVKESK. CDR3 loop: CASSQSWSTDTQYF. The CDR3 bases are TGTGCCAGCAGCCAGTCTTGGAGCACAGATACGCAGTATTTT.

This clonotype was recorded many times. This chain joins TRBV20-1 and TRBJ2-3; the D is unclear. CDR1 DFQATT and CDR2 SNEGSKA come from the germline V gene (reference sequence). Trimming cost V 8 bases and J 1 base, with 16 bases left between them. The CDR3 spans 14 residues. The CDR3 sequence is CSPQTPRGTDTQYF. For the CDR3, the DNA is TGCAGTCCACAAACACCCCGGGGCACAGATACGCAGTATTTT.

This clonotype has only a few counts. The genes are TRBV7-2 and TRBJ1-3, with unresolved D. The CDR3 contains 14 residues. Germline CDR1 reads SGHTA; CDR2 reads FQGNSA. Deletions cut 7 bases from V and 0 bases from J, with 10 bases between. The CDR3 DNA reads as TGTGCCAGCACCGCATTTTCCTCTGGAAACACCATATATTTT. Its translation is CASTAFSSGNTIYF.

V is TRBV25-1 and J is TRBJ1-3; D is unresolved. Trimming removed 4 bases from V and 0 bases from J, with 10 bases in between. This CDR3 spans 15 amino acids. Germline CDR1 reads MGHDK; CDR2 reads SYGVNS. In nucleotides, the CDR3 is TGTGCCAGCAGTGTAGGCGCACACTCTGGAAACACCATATATTTT. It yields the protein CASSVGAHSGNTIYF.

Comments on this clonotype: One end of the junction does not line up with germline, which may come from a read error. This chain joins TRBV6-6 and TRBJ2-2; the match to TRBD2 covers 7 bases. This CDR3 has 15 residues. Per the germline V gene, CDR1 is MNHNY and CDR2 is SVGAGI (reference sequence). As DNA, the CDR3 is TGTGCCAGCAGACTTCAGAGCGGGAACGCCGGGGAGCTGTTTTTT. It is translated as CASRLQSGNAGELFF.

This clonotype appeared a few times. Here the CDR3 DNA reads TGTGCCAGTAGCTCATTGGGGGGGCTGGTCACTGAAGCTTTCTTT. Amino acids: CASSSLGGLVTEAFF. The chain carries TRBV19 and TRBJ1-1, with D tentatively TRBD1 (6 bases). Germline CDR1 LNHDA, CDR2 SQIVND (reference sequence). The CDR3 loop spans 15 amino acids. Trimming took off 6 bases at V and 4 bases at J, with 18 bases between the two ends. Drawing the rest from reference TRBV19 and TRBJ1-1, the complete variable domain is DGGITQSPKYLFRKEGQNVTLSCEQNLNHDAMYWYRQDPGQGLRLIYYSQIVNDFQKGDIAEGYSVSREKKESFPLTVTSAQKNPTAFYLCASSSLGGLVTEAFFGQGTRLTVV.

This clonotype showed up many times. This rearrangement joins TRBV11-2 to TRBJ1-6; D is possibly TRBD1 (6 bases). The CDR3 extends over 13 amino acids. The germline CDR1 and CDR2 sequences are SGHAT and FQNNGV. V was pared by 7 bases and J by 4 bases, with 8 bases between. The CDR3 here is CASTGQYNSPLHF. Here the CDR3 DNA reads TGTGCCAGCACGGGACAATATAATTCACCCCTCCACTTT.

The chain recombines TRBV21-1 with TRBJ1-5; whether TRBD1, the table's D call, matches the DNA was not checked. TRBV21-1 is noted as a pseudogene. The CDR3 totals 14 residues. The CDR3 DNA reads TGTGCCAGCAGCCAGACAGGGCTCAATCAGCCCCAGCATTTT. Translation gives CASSQTGLNQPQHF.

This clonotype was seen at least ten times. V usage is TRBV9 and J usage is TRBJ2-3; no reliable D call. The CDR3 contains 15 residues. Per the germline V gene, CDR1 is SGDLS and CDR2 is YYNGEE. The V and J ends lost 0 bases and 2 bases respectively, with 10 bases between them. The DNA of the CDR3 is TGTGCCAGCAGCGTAGAGGGCGGATCCACAGATACGCAGTATTTT. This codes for CASSVEGGSTDTQYF.

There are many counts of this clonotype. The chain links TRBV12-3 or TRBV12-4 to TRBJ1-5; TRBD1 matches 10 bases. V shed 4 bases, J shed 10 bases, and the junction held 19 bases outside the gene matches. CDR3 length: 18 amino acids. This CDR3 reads CASSSGSGTGAKSSPQHF. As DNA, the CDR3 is TGTGCCAGCAGTTCCGGTTCCGGGACAGGGGCGAAAAGTAGTCCCCAGCATTTT.

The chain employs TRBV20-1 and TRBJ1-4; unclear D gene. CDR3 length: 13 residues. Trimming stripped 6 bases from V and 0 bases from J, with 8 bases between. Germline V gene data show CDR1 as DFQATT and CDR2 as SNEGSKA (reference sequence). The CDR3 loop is CSATPATNEKLFF. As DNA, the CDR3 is TGCAGTGCAACACCGGCAACTAATGAAAAACTGTTTTTT.

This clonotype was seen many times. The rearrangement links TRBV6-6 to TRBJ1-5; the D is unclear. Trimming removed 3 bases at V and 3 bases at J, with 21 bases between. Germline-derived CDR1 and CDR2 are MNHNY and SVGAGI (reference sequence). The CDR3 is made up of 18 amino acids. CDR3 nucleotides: TGTGCCAGCAGTTATAGGCCTGAACGTATGGGTTACAATCAGCCCCAGCATTTT. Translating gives CASSYRPERMGYNQPQHF.

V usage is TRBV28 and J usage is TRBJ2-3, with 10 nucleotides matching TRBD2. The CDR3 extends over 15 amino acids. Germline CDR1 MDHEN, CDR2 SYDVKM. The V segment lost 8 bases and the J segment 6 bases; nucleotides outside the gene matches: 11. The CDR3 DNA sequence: TGTGCCAGCCCCCAAGCGGGGGGGCAGATGGATACGCAGTATTTT. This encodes CASPQAGGQMDTQYF.

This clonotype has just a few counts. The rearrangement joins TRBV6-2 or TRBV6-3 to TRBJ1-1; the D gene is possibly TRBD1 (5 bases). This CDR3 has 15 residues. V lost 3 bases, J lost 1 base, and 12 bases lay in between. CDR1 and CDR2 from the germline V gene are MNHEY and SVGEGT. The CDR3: CASSYYGAGNTEAFF. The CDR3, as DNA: TGTGCCAGCAGTTATTATGGGGCCGGGAACACTGAAGCTTTCTTT.

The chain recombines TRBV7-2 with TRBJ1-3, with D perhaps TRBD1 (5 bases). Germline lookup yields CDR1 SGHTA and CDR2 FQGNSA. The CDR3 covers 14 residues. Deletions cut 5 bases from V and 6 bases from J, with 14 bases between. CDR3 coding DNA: TGTGCCAGCAGCCCTGGGGCAGTTTCAAACACCATATATTTT. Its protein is CASSPGAVSNTIYF.

The CDR3 region has the DNA TGTGCCAGGGGGACAGGGGTCGCCGGGGAGCTGTTTTTT. Translating gives CARGTGVAGELFF. The chain links TRBV2 to TRBJ2-2, with TRBD1 matching over 10 bases. Germline CDR1 is SNHLY and CDR2 is FYNNEI. CDR3 length: 13 residues. V trimming: 9 bases; J trimming: 6 bases; junction bases outside the gene matches: 4.

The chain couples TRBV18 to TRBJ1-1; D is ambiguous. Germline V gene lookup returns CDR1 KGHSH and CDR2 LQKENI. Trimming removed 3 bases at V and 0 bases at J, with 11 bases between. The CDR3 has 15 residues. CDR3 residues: CASSPSDIMNTEAFF. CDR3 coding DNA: TGTGCCAGCTCACCTTCTGACATCATGAACACTGAAGCTTTCTTT. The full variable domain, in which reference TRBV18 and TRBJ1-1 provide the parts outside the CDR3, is NAGVMQNPRHLVRRRGQEARLRCSPMKGHSHVYWYRQLPEEGLKFMVYLQKENIIDESGMPKERFSAEFPKEGPSILRIQQVVRGDSAAYFCASSPSDIMNTEAFFGQGTRLTVV.

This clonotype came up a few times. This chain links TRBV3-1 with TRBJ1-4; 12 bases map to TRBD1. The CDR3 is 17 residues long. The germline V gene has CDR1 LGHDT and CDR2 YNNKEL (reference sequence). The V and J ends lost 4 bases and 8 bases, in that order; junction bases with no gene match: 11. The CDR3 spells CASSPGTGGIPDEKLFF. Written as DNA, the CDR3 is TGTGCCAGCAGCCCCGGGACAGGGGGCATCCCCGACGAAAAACTGTTTTTT.

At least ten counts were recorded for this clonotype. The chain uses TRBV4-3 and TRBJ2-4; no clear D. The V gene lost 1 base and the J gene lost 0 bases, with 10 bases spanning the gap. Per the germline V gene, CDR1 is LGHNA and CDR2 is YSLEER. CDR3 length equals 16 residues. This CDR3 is CASSQGIGVAKNIQYF. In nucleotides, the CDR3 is TGCGCCAGCAGCCAAGGTATTGGGGTAGCCAAAAACATTCAGTACTTC.

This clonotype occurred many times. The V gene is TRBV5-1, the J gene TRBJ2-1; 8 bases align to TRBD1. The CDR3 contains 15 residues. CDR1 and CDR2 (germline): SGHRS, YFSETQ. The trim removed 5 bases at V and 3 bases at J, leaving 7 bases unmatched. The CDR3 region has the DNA TGCGCCAGCAGTACCGGGACAGGAGACTACAATGAGCAGTTCTTC. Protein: CASSTGTGDYNEQFF. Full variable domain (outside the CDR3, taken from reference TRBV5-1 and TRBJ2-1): KAGVTQTPRYLIKTRGQQVTLSCSPISGHRSVSWYQQTPGQGLQFLFEYFSETQRNKGNFPGRFSGRQFSNSRSEMNVSTLELGDSALYLCASSTGTGDYNEQFFGPGTRLTVL.

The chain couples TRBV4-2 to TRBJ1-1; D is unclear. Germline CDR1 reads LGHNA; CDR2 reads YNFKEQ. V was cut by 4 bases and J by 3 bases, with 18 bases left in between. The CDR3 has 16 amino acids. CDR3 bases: TGTGCCAGCAGCCTCCTAAGGAGTCTCCCCTACACTGAAGCTTTCTTT. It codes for CASSLLRSLPYTEAFF.

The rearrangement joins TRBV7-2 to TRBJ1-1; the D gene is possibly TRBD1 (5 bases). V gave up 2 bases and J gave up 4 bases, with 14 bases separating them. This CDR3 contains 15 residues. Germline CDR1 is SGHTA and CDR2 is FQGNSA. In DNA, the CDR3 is TGTGCCAGCAGCTTAATGGTGGCAGGGCCCACTGAAGCTTTCTTT. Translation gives CASSLMVAGPTEAFF.

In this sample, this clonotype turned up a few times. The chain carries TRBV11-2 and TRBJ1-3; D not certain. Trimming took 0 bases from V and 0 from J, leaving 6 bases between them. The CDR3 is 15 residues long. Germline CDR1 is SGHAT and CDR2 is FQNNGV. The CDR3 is CASSLDGNSGNTIYF. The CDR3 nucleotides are TGTGCCAGCAGCTTAGATGGCAACTCTGGAAACACCATATATTTT.

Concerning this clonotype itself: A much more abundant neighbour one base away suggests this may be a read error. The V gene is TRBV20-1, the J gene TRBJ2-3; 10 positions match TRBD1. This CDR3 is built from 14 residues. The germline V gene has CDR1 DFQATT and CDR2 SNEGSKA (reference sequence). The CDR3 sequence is CSVTGTGATDTQDF. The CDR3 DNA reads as TGCAGTGTCACCGGGACAGGGGCCACAGATACGCAGGATTTT.

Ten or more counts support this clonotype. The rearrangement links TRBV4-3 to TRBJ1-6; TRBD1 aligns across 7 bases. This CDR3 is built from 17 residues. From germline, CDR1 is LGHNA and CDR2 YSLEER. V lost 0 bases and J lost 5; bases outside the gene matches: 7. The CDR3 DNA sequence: TGCGCCAGCAGCCAAGAAATCGGGACAGCAAATAATTCACCCCTCCACTTT. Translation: CASSQEIGTANNSPLHF.

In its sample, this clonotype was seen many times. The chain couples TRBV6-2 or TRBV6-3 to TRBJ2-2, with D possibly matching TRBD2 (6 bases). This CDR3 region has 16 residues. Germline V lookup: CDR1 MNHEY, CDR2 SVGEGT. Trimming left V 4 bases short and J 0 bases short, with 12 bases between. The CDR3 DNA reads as TGTGCCAGCAGTTCTAGCGTTCCCGCGAACACCGGGGAGCTGTTTTTT. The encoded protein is CASSSSVPANTGELFF.

CDR3 DNA: TGTGCCAGCAGCTTAGCTCATCTCAATCAGCCCCAGCATTTT. This sequence encodes CASSLAHLNQPQHF. This chain links TRBV7-2 with TRBJ1-5, with unresolved D. This CDR3 is built from 14 residues. Germline values: CDR1 SGHTA, CDR2 FQGNSA. The ends were cut back, 0 bases at V and 3 bases at J, with 6 bases in the middle.